This note documents a single T cell receptor beta chain sequence. The data stem from a study of T-cell reconstitution after alpha-beta-depleted transplantation in children. Unique molecular identifiers were used to barcode this TCRbeta library. From the PCR reads, TCRdb called clonotypes with MiXCR, one entry per CDR3 protein. The sample yields more than 550,000 distinct CDR3 sequences, more than 9% seen once. This TCR came from a human donor who donated a stem cell graft to a child with acute myeloid leukemia. The sample was PBMCs from the stem cell graft donor, taken from the stem cell graft.

This chain's CDR3 is CASSRGVGLGTYEQYF. CDR3 DNA sequence: TGTGCCAGCAGCAGGGGAGTCGGGCTAGGAACCTACGAGCAGTACTTC. The gene calls are TRBV4-2 and TRBJ2-7; D may be TRBD1 or TRBD2 (5 bases each). CDR3 length: 16 residues. CDR1 and CDR2 (germline): LGHNA, YNFKEQ. Deletions cut 5 bases from V and 2 bases from J, with 19 bases between.